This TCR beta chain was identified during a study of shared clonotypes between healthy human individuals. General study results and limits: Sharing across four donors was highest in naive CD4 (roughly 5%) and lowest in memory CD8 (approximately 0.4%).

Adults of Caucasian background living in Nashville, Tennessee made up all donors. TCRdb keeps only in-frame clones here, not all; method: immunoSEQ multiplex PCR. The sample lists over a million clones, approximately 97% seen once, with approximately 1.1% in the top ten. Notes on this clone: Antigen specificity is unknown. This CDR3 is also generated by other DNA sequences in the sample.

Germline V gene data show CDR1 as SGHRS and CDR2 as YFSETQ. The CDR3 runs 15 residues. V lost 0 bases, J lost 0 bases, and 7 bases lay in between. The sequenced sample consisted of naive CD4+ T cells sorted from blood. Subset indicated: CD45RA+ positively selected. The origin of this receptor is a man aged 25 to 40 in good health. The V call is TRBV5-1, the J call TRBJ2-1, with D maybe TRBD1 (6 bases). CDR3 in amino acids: CASSLEGVSYNEQFF. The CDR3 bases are TGCGCCAGCAGCTTGGAGGGGGTCTCCTACAATGAGCAGTTCTTC.